This passage covers 7 T cell receptor beta chains from one sample sequenced in a study of blood T cell repertoires in COVID-19. Libraries were prepared by immunoSEQ multiplex PCR; TCRdb keeps only in-frame clonotypes and omits some of them. The sample includes approximately 110,000 clones, around 81% of them seen just once. Material for sequencing was peripheral blood. These TCRs come from a man older than 75 with acute or convalescent COVID-19.

This rearrangement joins TRBV5-1 to TRBJ1-2; 9 bases are a match to TRBD1. J lost 6 bases, V lost 4 bases, and 13 bases had no gene match. The germline gives CDR1 SGHRS, CDR2 YFSETQ. This CDR3 has 16 amino acids. The CDR3 sequence: CASSPRPGQGVDGYTF. The CDR3 region has the DNA TGCGCCAGCAGCCCCCGTCCGGGACAGGGAGTTGATGGCTACACCTTC.

The genes are TRBV27 and TRBJ1-4; tentatively, D is TRBD1 (6 bases). CDR1 is MNHEY and CDR2 is SMNVEV in the germline V gene (reference sequence). V gave up 4 bases and J gave up 0 bases, with 9 bases separating them. The CDR3 length is 15 residues. CDR3 region: CASSSRTATNEKLFF. CDR3 sequence (DNA): TGTGCCAGCAGTTCCCGGACAGCAACTAATGAAAAACTGTTTTTT.

The J gene is TRBJ1-2, the V gene TRBV6-4; a weak D match, TRBD1 (5 bases). CDR3 length equals 15 residues. Germline V gene data show CDR1 as MRHNA and CDR2 as SNTAGT. Deletions cut 10 bases from V and 8 bases from J, with 26 bases between. The CDR3: CATKEDGFKRGGYTF. In nucleotides, the CDR3 is TGTGCCACCAAGGAGGACGGCTTTAAACGGGGGGGCTACACCTTC.

The V call is TRBV28, the J call TRBJ2-3; 7 bases are a match to TRBD2. The CDR3 sequence is 15 residues long. V dropped 0 bases and J dropped 10; count of bases not matched to a gene: 10. Per the germline V gene, CDR1 is MDHEN and CDR2 is SYDVKM. The CDR3 here is CASSLWGGTGTSQYF. CDR3 coding DNA: TGTGCCAGCAGTTTATGGGGAGGGACGGGAACGTCGCAGTATTTT.

V and J are TRBV5-1 and TRBJ2-7; tentative D call: TRBD2 (7 bases). This CDR3 is 13 amino acids long. With 5 bases removed from V and 6 bases from J, the gap between germline ends came to 15 bases. Germline CDR1 SGHRS, CDR2 YFSETQ. CDR3 DNA sequence: TGCGCCAGCAGATGGGACGGGGGGCGCGAGCAGTACTTC. Its translation is CASRWDGGREQYF.

The genes are TRBV7-3 and TRBJ1-1; D gene uncertain. Per germline, CDR1 SGHTA and CDR2 FQGTGA. Trimming shortened V by 2 bases and J by 5 bases, and 9 bases separated the two germline ends. The CDR3 is made up of 13 amino acids. The CDR3 here is CASSLRRGTEAFF. The DNA for the CDR3 is TGTGCCAGCAGCTTACGGCGGGGAACTGAAGCTTTCTTT. Full variable domain (rest looked up from reference TRBV7-3 and TRBJ1-1): GAGVSQTPSNKVTEKGKYVELRCDPISGHTALYWYRQSLGQGPEFLIYFQGTGAADDSGLPNDRFFAVRPEGSVSTLKIQRTERGDSAVYLCASSLRRGTEAFFGQGTRLTVV.

The chain links TRBV5-1 to TRBJ1-2; D not resolved. The V gene's germline CDR1 is SGHRS and CDR2 YFSETQ. Trimming shortened V by 0 bases and J by 4 bases, and 13 bases separated the two germline ends. This CDR3 is 15 amino acids long. Here the CDR3 DNA reads TGCGCCAGCAGCTTGGGAAGCCGACTCTCCTATGGCTACACCTTC. Translated: CASSLGSRLSYGYTF.